Presented here are 21 T cell receptor beta chains from one specimen sequenced in a study of T cell repertoires in cytomegalovirus infection. Each CDR3 protein is one row after TCRdb ran MiXCR on the reads. The repertoire has roughly 990,000 distinct CDR3 sequences, 31% of them found once; the top ten carry 11% to 15%. For these TCRs, the target antigens are not known. This specimen was cultured CD8+ T cells from PBMCs, taken from culture after CMV antigen stimulation. These receptors all come from a human donor in good health (CMV status not recorded). Some clones in this sample may be carry-over from other donors' samples.

The CDR3 DNA reads TGCAGTGCACCTCTGGCCTCCGCCTCCTACAATGAGCAGTTCTTC. It encodes CSAPLASASYNEQFF. The V gene is TRBV20-1, the J gene TRBJ2-1; no clear D gene. The germline CDR1 and CDR2 sequences are DFQATT and SNEGSKA (reference sequence). Trimming left V 6 bases short and J 0 bases short, with 15 bases between. This CDR3 is built from 15 residues.

This clonotype was counted a single time. The J gene is TRBJ1-6, the V gene TRBV19; D possibly corresponds to TRBD1 (5 bases). CDR1 and CDR2 (germline): LNHDA, SQIVND (reference sequence). The CDR3 spans 15 residues. Trimming shortened V by 7 bases and J by 9 bases, and 19 bases separated the two germline ends. Here the CDR3 DNA reads TGTGCCAGTAAAGACAAGGGGACCGTCTCTTCACCCCTCCACTTT. Its translation: CASKDKGTVSSPLHF.

Concerning this clonotype: This may arise from a read error, as a much more abundant clone is one base away. This chain connects TRBV7-9 to TRBJ2-3, with D maybe TRBD2 (7 bases). This CDR3 has 15 residues. Germline CDR1 and CDR2: SEHNR and FQNEAQ (reference sequence). Written as DNA, the CDR3 is TGTGCCAGCAGCTTATACGCGGGGGCAACAGATACGAAGTATTTT. Its protein is CASSLYAGATDTKYF.

The V and J genes are TRBV27 and TRBJ2-7; D possibly corresponds to TRBD1 (7 bases). The V end lost 7 bases, the J end lost 7 bases, and 20 bases lay between the germline ends. CDR1 is MNHEY, CDR2 SMNVEV, per germline (reference sequence). This CDR3 spans 14 amino acids. The chain's CDR3 is CASTPGDSGGEQYF. In DNA, the CDR3 is TGTGCCAGCACCCCCGGGGACAGTGGGGGGGAGCAGTACTTC.

In nucleotides, the CDR3 is TGCAGCGTTGGGGAAATCCACCGCTCTGGGGCCAACGTCCTGACTTTC. As protein: CSVGEIHRSGANVLTF. The V and J genes are TRBV29-1 and TRBJ2-6; D gene ambiguous. Germline V gives CDR1 SQVTM, CDR2 ANQGSEA. The ends were cut back, 4 bases at V and 0 bases at J, with 13 bases in the middle. The CDR3 is made up of 16 amino acids. The full variable domain, its missing parts supplied by reference TRBV29-1 and TRBJ2-6, is SAVISQKPSRDICQRGTSLTIQCQVDSQVTMMFWYRQQPGQSLTLIATANQGSEATYESGFVIDKFPISRPNLTFSTLTVSNMSPEDSSIYLCSVGEIHRSGANVLTFGAGSRLTVL.

The chain has TRBV20-1 and TRBJ2-1; 7 nucleotides line up with TRBD1. Germline-derived CDR1 and CDR2 are DFQATT and SNEGSKA (reference sequence). This CDR3 contains 12 residues. With 5 bases clipped from V and 3 bases from J, the junction kept 1 base outside the gene matches. CDR3 coding DNA: TGCAGTGCTTGGGACAGCTACAATGAGCAGTTCTTC. This gives the protein CSAWDSYNEQFF.

This CDR3 is CASSPGGVGTQYF. The DNA for the CDR3 is TGTGCCAGCAGCCCTGGGGGGGTTGGGACCCAGTACTTC. J is TRBJ2-5 and V is TRBV12-3 or TRBV12-4; TRBD2 agrees at 7 bases. Trimming took 6 bases from V and 7 from J; bases not matched to a gene: 8. The CDR3 has 13 residues.

The genes are TRBV5-5 and TRBJ1-1; D is perhaps TRBD1 (6 bases). This CDR3 comprises 15 residues. The germline V gene encodes CDR1 SGHKS and CDR2 YYEKEE (reference sequence). The V gene lost 4 bases and the J gene lost 4 bases, with 17 bases spanning the gap. CDR3 sequence (DNA): TGTGCCAGCAGCGCGGACCCGGGACAACTCACTGAAGCTTTCTTT. Protein sequence: CASSADPGQLTEAFF.

The V and J genes are TRBV10-3 and TRBJ2-3, with 16 nucleotides matching TRBD2. V shed 9 bases and J 1 base; nucleotides not matched to a gene: 7. CDR1 ENHRY and CDR2 SYGVKD come from the germline V gene. The CDR3 spans 17 residues. The CDR3, as DNA: TGTGCCATTGCTGGGACTAGCGGGGGGGCCGGCACAGATACGCAGTATTTT. Amino acids: CAIAGTSGGAGTDTQYF.

The V call is TRBV11-2, the J call TRBJ1-1, with TRBD1 as a possible D gene (6 bases). Germline V lookup: CDR1 SGHAT, CDR2 FQNNGV. This CDR3 is 15 amino acids long. V was clipped by 5 bases and J by 2 bases, with 15 bases between them. The CDR3 loop is CASSIWRGANTEAFF. CDR3 in DNA: TGTGCCAGCAGCATATGGAGGGGGGCCAACACTGAAGCTTTCTTT.

The rearrangement links TRBV9 to TRBJ2-2; 7 bases line up with TRBD1. Germline values: CDR1 SGDLS, CDR2 YYNGEE. The trim removed 3 bases at V and 7 bases at J, leaving 12 bases unmatched. This CDR3 region has 16 residues. CDR3 sequence reads: CASSGYTGVRGGELFF. The CDR3, as DNA: TGTGCCAGCAGCGGTTACACAGGGGTCCGTGGCGGGGAGCTGTTTTTT.

The sample holds a few counts of this clonotype. DNA of the CDR3: TGCGCCAGCAGCCAAGCACGGGTAGTTAACTATGGCTACACCTTC. The encoded protein is CASSQARVVNYGYTF. This chain connects TRBV4-1 to TRBJ1-2; D remains ambiguous. The CDR3 spans 15 residues. Trimming took off 1 base at V and 1 base at J, with 10 bases between the two ends. CDR1 and CDR2 from the germline V gene are MGHRA and YSYEKL.

This clonotype was observed many times. This chain uses TRBV7-8 with TRBJ1-4, with 8 bases identical to TRBD1. V trimming: 6 bases; J trimming: 8 bases; junction bases outside the gene matches: 11. Germline V gives CDR1 SGHVS, CDR2 FQNEAQ. CDR3 length equals 15 residues. CDR3 in amino acids: CASRSTGQANEKLFF. CDR3 bases: TGTGCCAGCAGGTCAACGGGACAGGCAAACGAAAAACTGTTTTTT.

A note on this clonotype: A much larger clone differs from this one at a single base, so this may be a read error. The V and J genes are TRBV7-2 and TRBJ2-1; 8 bases are shared with TRBD1. The length of the CDR3 is 15 residues. From germline, CDR1 is SGHTA and CDR2 FQGNSA. Trimming cost V 7 bases and J 7 bases; bases outside gene matches: 12. The CDR3 DNA is TGTACCAGCACCCCCGAGGACAGGGCACGGAATGAGCAGTTCTTC. It specifies CTSTPEDRARNEQFF.

The sample holds a few counts of this clonotype. The rearrangement joins TRBV7-8 to TRBJ1-1, with unresolved D. CDR3 length: 13 residues. V lost 3 bases and J 0 bases, leaving 5 bases between the germline ends. In germline, CDR1 is SGHVS, CDR2 FQNEAQ. As DNA, the CDR3 is TGTGCCAGCAGCTTCATGTTGAACACTGAAGCTTTCTTT. Its translation is CASSFMLNTEAFF.

This clonotype turned up a few times. The chain joins TRBV5-6 to TRBJ1-1; D is perhaps TRBD1 (6 bases). V was pared by 2 bases and J by 7 bases, with 9 bases between. The germline V gene has CDR1 SGHDT and CDR2 YYEEEE. The CDR3 is made up of 12 amino acids. CDR3 nucleotide sequence: TGTGCCAGCAGCTTTGGACAGATTGAAGCTTTCTTT. It specifies CASSFGQIEAFF.

The chain is built from TRBV7-9 and TRBJ2-3; 8 bases align to TRBD1. V shed 2 bases and J 4 bases; nucleotides not matched to a gene: 26. From germline, CDR1 is SEHNR and CDR2 FQNEAQ (reference sequence). This CDR3 region has 22 residues. CDR3: CASSLPPGQGTRASEGPDTQYF. CDR3 nucleotides: TGTGCCAGCAGCTTACCTCCCGGACAGGGTACAAGGGCGTCGGAGGGGCCAGATACGCAGTATTTT.

The sample holds a few counts of this clonotype. V gene TRBV7-9 combines with J gene TRBJ2-7; possibly TRBD1 for D (6 bases). CDR3 length: 13 residues. Trimming stripped 4 bases from V and 3 bases from J, with 10 bases between. Germline CDR1 is SEHNR and CDR2 is FQNEAQ (reference sequence). CDR3 nucleotide sequence: TGTGCCAGCAGCTACGGACAGAACTACGAGCAGTACGTC. Translation: CASSYGQNYEQYV.

The sample holds a few counts of this clonotype. The V call is TRBV4-2, the J call TRBJ2-2, with D maybe TRBD2 (6 bases). Looked up from germline, CDR1 is LGHNA and CDR2 is YNFKEQ. The CDR3 contains 16 residues. The V and J ends lost 1 base and 9 bases respectively, with 18 bases between them. The CDR3 reads CASSQAGEQAGRELFF. DNA for the CDR3: TGTGCCAGCAGCCAAGCGGGGGAGCAGGCGGGCCGGGAGCTGTTTTTT.

This clonotype was picked up a small number of times. The chain recombines TRBV19 with TRBJ2-1; D not certain. Germline CDR1 LNHDA, CDR2 SQIVND (reference sequence). Trimming left V 2 bases short and J 3 bases short, with 11 bases between. The CDR3 extends over 15 amino acids. The CDR3 DNA sequence: TGTGCCAGTAGTATAACTCAGAACAGCTACAATGAGCAGTTCTTC. Residues: CASSITQNSYNEQFF. The full variable domain, its missing parts supplied by reference TRBV19 and TRBJ2-1, is DGGITQSPKYLFRKEGQNVTLSCEQNLNHDAMYWYRQDPGQGLRLIYYSQIVNDFQKGDIAEGYSVSREKKESFPLTVTSAQKNPTAFYLCASSITQNSYNEQFFGPGTRLTVL.

This chain links TRBV7-6 with TRBJ1-2; possible D gene TRBD1, 5 bases. V was cut by 4 bases and J by 6 bases, with 15 bases left in between. The CDR3 runs to 14 residues. From germline, CDR1 is SGHVS and CDR2 FNYEAQ. The CDR3 nucleotides read TGTGCCAGCAGCTCCCCAGGGTTCGAAGATGGCTACACCTTC. Translated, it gives CASSSPGFEDGYTF.